The clone carrying this T cell receptor (beta chain) was recorded at least ten times. TCR beta CDR3 regions were amplified from RNA. When the TCR CDR3 underwent first-round RT-PCR, the HTBI primer set was used. In TCRdb, the multiplex PCR reads were re-called with MiXCR into one record per CDR3 protein. This sample has 640,000 or so distinct CDR3 sequences, with about 14% found just once. Isolation of PBMCs was performed on approximately 10 ml fresh peripheral blood. The data derive from a study of T cells in Graves' hyperthyroidism and ophthalmopathy. With 2 bases removed from V and 0 bases from J, the gap between germline ends came to 11 bases. From germline, CDR1 is LNHDA and CDR2 SQIVND (reference sequence). CDR3 length equals 15 residues.

The chain links TRBV19 to TRBJ2-7, with D perhaps TRBD2 (6 bases). The sequenced material came from blood. The source of this sequence is a woman aged 40 to 50 with Graves' ophthalmopathy. Written as DNA, the CDR3 is TGTGCCAGTAGTATATCGCGGGGTGACTCCTACGAGCAGTACTTC. Translated, it gives CASSISRGDSYEQYF. Full variable domain (outside the CDR3, taken from reference TRBV19 and TRBJ2-7): DGGITQSPKYLFRKEGQNVTLSCEQNLNHDAMYWYRQDPGQGLRLIYYSQIVNDFQKGDIAEGYSVSREKKESFPLTVTSAQKNPTAFYLCASSISRGDSYEQYFGPGTRLTVT.